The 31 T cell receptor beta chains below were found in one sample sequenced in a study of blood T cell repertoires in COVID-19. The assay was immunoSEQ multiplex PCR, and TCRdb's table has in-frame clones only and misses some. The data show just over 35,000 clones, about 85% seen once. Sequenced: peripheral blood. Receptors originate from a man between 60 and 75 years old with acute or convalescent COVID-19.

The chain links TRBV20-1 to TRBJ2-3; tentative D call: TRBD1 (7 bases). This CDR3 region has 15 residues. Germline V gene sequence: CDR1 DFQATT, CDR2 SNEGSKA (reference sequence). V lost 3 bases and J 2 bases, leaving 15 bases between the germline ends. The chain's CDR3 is CSASQEGAATDTQYF. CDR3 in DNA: TGCAGTGCTAGTCAGGAGGGGGCGGCCACAGATACGCAGTATTTT.

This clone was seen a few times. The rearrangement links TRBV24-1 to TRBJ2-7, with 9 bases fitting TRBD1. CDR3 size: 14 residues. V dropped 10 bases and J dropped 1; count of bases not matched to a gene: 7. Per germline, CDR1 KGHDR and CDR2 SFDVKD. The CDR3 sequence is CATVLGQGSYEQYF. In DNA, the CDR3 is TGTGCCACTGTTCTGGGACAGGGATCCTACGAGCAGTACTTC.

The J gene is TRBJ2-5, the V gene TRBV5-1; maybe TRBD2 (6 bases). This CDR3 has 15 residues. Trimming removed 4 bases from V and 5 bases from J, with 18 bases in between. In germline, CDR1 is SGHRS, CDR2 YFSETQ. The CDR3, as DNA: TGCGCCAGCAGCCAAACTAGCATAGGGGCGGAGACCCAGTACTTC. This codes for CASSQTSIGAETQYF.

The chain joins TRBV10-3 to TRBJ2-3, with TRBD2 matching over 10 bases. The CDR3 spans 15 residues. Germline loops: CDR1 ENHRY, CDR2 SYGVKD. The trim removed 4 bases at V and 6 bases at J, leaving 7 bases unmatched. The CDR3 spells CAISGTSGIGDTQYF. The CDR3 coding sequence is TGTGCCATCAGTGGGACTAGCGGAATCGGCGATACGCAGTATTTT.

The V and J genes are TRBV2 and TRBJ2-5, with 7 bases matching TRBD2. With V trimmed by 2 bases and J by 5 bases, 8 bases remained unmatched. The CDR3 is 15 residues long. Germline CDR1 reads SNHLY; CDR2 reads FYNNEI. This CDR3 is CASSERRERQETQYF. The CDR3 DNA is TGTGCCAGCAGTGAAAGGCGGGAGAGGCAGGAGACCCAGTACTTC.

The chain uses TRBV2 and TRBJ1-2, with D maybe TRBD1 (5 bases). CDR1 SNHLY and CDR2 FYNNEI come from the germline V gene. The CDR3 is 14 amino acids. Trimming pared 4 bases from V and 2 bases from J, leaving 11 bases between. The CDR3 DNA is TGTGCCAGCAGTGCGAGACAGACAAACTATGGCTACACCTTC. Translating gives CASSARQTNYGYTF. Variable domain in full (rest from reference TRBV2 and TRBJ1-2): EPEVTQTPSHQVTQMGQEVILRCVPISNHLYFYWYRQILGQKVEFLVSFYNNEISEKSEIFDDQFSVERPDGSNFTLKIRSTKLEDSAMYFCASSARQTNYGYTFGSGTRLTVV.

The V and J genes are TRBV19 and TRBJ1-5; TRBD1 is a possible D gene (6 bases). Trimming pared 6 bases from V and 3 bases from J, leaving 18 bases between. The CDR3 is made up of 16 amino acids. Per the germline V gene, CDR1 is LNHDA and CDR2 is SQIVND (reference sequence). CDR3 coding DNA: TGTGCCAGTAGGATTCCAGGGGCCCCCTCCAATCAGCCCCAGCATTTT. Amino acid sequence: CASRIPGAPSNQPQHF.

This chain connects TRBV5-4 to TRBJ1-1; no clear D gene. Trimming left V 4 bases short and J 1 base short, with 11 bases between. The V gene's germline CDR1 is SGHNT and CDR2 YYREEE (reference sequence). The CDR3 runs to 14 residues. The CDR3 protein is CASSPRRENTEAFF. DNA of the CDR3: TGTGCCAGCAGCCCAAGACGGGAGAACACTGAAGCTTTCTTT.

The CDR3 DNA is TGTGCCAGCAGCCAAGATATGGCTAGCGAGTACCAAGAGACCCAGTACTTC. Amino acids: CASSQDMASEYQETQYF. The chain is built from TRBV4-2 and TRBJ2-5, with a weak D call TRBD2 (6 bases). The CDR3 contains 17 residues. Trimming took 0 bases from V and 0 from J, leaving 14 bases between them. Germline loops: CDR1 LGHNA, CDR2 YNFKEQ.

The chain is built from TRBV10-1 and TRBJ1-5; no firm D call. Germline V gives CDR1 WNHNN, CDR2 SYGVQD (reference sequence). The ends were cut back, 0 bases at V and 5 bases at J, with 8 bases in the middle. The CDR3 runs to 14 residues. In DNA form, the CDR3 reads TGCGCCAGCAGTGAGTCCCACGGGGATCAGCCCCAGCATTTT. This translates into CASSESHGDQPQHF.

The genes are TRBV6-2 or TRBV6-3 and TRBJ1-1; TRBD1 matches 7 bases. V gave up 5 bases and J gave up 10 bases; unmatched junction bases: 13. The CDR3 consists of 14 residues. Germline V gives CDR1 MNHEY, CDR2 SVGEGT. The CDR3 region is CASSLPGPDRRAFF. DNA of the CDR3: TGTGCCAGCAGTCTCCCCGGTCCGGACAGGAGAGCTTTCTTT.

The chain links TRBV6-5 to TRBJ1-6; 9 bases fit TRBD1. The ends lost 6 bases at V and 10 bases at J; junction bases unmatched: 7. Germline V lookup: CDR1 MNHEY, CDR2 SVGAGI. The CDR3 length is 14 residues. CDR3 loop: CASRIRTGESPLHF. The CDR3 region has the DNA TGTGCCAGCAGGATACGGACAGGGGAATCACCCCTCCACTTT.

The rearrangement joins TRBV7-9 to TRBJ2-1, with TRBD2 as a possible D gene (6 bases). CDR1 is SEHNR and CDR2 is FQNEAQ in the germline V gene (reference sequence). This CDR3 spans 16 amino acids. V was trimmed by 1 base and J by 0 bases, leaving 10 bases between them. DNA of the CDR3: TGTGCCAGCAGCTTAGGTAGCGGAAGCTCCTACAATGAGCAGTTCTTC. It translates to CASSLGSGSSYNEQFF. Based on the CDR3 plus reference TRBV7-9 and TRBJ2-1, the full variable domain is DTGVSQNPRHKITKRGQNVTFRCDPISEHNRLYWYRQTLGQGPEFLTYFQNEAQLEKSRLLSDRFSAERPKGSFSTLEIQRTEQGDSAMYLCASSLGSGSSYNEQFFGPGTRLTVL.

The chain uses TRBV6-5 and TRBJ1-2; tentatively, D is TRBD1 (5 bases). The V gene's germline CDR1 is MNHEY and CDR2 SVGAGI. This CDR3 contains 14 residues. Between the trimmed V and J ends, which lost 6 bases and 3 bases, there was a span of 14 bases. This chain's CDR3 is CASRPGGVDYGYTF. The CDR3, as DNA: TGTGCCAGCAGGCCCGGGGGAGTGGACTATGGCTACACCTTC.

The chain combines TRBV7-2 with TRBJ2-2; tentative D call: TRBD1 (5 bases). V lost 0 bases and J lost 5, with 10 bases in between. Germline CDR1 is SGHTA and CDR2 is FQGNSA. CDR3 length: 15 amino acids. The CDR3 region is CASSLAGQGTGELFF. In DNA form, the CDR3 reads TGTGCCAGCAGCTTAGCGGGGCAGGGAACCGGGGAGCTGTTTTTT.

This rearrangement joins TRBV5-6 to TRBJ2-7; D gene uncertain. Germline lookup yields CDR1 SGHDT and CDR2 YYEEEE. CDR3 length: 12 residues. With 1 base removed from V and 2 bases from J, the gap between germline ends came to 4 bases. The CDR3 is CASSLLAYEQYF. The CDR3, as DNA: TGTGCCAGCAGCTTGCTCGCCTACGAGCAGTACTTC.

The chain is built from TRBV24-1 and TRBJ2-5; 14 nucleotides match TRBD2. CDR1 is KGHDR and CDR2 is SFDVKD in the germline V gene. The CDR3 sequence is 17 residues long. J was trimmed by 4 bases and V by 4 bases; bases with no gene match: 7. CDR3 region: CATSDPTGLAGAETQYF. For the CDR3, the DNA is TGTGCCACCAGTGACCCCACGGGACTAGCGGGGGCAGAGACCCAGTACTTC.

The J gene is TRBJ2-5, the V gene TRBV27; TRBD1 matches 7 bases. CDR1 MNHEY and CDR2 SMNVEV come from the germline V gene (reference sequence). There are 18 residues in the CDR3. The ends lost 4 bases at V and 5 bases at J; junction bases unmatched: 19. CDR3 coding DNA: TGTGCCAGCAGTTCCCCGAGTCCGTTACAGGGGTCAATGGAGACCCAGTACTTC. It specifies CASSSPSPLQGSMETQYF.

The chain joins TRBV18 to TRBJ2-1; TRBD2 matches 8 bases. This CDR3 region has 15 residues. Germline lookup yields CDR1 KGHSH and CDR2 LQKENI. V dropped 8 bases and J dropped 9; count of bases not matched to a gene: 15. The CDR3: CASARERELNFEQFF. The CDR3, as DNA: TGTGCCAGCGCCCGAGAGCGGGAGCTTAATTTTGAGCAGTTCTTC. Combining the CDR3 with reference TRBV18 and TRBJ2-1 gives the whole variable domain NAGVMQNPRHLVRRRGQEARLRCSPMKGHSHVYWYRQLPEEGLKFMVYLQKENIIDESGMPKERFSAEFPKEGPSILRIQQVVRGDSAAYFCASARERELNFEQFFGPGTRLTVL.

The chain's CDR3 is CTSSQVASGDLLGGEQFF. The CDR3 nucleotides are TGCACCAGCAGCCAAGTGGCTAGCGGGGACCTTCTTGGGGGTGAGCAGTTCTTC. The V call is TRBV1, the J call TRBJ2-1; TRBD2 is taken as the D call from the table, unchecked against the DNA. TRBV1 is termed a pseudogene. The CDR3 length is 18 residues.

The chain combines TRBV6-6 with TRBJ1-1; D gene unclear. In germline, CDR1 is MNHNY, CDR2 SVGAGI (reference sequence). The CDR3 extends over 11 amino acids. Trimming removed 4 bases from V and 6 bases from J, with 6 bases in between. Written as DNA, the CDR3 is TGTGCCAGCAGTTGGGCCGCTGAAGCTTTCTTT. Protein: CASSWAAEAFF.

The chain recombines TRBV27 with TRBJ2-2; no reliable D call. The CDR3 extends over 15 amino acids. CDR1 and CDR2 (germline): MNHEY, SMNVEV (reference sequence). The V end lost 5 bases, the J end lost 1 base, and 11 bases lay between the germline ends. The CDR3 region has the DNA TGTGCCAGCAGTGATAGAAGAAAGAACACCGGGGAGCTGTTTTTT. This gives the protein CASSDRRKNTGELFF.

The CDR3 nucleotides are TGCGCCAGCAGCTTGGATAGGCAGGGCTATGGCTACACCTTC. Encoded protein: CASSLDRQGYGYTF. The chain has TRBV5-1 and TRBJ1-2, with D maybe TRBD1 (5 bases). CDR3 length: 14 amino acids. Trimming cost V 0 bases and J 4 bases, with 10 bases left between them. Per the germline V gene, CDR1 is SGHRS and CDR2 is YFSETQ.

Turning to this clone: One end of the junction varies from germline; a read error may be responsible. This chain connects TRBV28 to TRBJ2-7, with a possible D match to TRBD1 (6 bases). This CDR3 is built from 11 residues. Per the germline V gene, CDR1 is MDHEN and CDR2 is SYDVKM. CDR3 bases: TGTGCCAGCAGCCTTGGACAGCGCAGGCACTTC. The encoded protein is CASSLGQRRHF.

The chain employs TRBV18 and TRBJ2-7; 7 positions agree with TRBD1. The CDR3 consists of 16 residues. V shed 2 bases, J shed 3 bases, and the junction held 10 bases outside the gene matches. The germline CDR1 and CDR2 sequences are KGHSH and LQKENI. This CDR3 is CASSPISGGIDYEQYF. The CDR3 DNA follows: TGTGCCAGCTCACCAATTTCAGGGGGTATTGACTACGAGCAGTACTTC.

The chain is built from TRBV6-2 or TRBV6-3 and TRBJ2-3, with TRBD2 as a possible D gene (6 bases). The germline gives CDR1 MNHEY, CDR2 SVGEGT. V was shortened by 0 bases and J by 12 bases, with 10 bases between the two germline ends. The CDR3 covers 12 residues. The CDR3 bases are TGTGCCAGCAGTTACTCGGCGGGGATTCAGTATTTT. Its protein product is CASSYSAGIQYF.

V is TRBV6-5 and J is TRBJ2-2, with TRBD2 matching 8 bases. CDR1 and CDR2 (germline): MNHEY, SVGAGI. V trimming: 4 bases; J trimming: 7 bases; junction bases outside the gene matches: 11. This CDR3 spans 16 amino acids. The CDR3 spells CASSLSGSPGGGELFF. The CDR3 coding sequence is TGTGCCAGCAGTTTAAGCGGGAGCCCCGGGGGCGGGGAGCTGTTTTTT.

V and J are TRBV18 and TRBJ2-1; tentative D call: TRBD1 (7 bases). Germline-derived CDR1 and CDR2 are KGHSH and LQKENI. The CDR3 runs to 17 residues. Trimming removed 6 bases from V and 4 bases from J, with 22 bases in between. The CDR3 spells CASSSGTAMSGYNEQFF. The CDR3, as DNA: TGTGCCAGCTCCTCCGGGACAGCCATGAGCGGGTACAATGAGCAGTTCTTC.

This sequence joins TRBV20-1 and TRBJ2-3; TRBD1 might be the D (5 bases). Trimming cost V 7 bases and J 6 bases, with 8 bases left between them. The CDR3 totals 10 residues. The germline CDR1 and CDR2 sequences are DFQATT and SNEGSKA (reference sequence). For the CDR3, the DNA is TGCAGTGTAGGGGCCGATACGCAGTATTTT. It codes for CSVGADTQYF.

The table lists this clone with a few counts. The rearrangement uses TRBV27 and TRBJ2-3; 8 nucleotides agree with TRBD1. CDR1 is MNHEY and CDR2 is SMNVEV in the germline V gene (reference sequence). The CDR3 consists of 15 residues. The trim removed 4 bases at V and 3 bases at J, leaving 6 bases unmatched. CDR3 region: CASSSGGRETDTQYF. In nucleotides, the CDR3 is TGTGCCAGCAGTTCAGGGGGCAGGGAGACAGATACGCAGTATTTT.

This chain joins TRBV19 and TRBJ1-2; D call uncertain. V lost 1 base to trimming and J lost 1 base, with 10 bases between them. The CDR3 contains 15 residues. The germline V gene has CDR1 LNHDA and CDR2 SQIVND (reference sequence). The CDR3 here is CASSIGSGFNYGYTF. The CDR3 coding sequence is TGTGCCAGTAGTATAGGGTCAGGATTTAACTATGGCTACACCTTC.